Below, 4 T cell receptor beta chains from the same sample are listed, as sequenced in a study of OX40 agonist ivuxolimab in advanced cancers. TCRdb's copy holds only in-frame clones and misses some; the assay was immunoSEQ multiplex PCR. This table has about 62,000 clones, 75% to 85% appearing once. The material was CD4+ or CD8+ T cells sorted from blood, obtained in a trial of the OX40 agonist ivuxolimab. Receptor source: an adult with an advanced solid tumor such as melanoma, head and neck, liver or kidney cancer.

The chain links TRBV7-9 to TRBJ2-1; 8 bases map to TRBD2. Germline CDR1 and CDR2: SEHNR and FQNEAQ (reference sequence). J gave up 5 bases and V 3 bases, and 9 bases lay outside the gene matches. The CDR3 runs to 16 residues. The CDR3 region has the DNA TGTGCCAGCAGCTTGGCACCGGGACTAGGCCACAATGAGCAGTTCTTC. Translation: CASSLAPGLGHNEQFF.

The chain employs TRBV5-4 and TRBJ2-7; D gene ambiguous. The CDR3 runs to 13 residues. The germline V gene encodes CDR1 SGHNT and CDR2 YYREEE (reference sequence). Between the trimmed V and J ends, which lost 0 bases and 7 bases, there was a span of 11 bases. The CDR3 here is CASSLAQAREQYF. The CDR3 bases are TGTGCCAGCAGCTTGGCCCAAGCTCGGGAGCAGTACTTC.

CDR3: CASSLLAGHSNQPQHF. Here the CDR3 DNA reads TGTGCCAGCAGTTTATTGGCGGGCCATAGCAATCAGCCCCAGCATTTT. V and J are TRBV28 and TRBJ1-5; D unresolved. The V end was cut by 1 base, the J end by 0 bases, with 10 bases between. Germline-derived CDR1 and CDR2 are MDHEN and SYDVKM. The CDR3 is 16 amino acids.

The DNA of the CDR3 is TGTGCCAGCAGCTTGAGTGGGACCGAGCTCTACGAGCAGTACTTC. It is translated as CASSLSGTELYEQYF. The gene calls are TRBV5-5 and TRBJ2-7, with D possibly being TRBD1 or TRBD2 (5 bases each). Trimming stripped 1 base from V and 3 bases from J, with 14 bases between. Germline assignment: CDR1 SGHKS and CDR2 YYEKEE (reference sequence). The CDR3 contains 15 residues.